The clone carrying this T cell receptor beta chain was observed once. Its antigen is unidentified. The entry originates in a study of cytomegalovirus exposure and HLA in healthy donors. General study findings and limits: Available immune exposure information covered CMV serostatus only. Sequencing likely produced, as an artifact, a cluster of highly shared sequence variants.

The study ran its PCR with 60 Vbeta and 13 Jbeta primers. Data came from immunoSEQ multiplex PCR; TCRdb stores just in-frame clones and leaves some out. The sample lists roughly 100,000 clones; approximately 64% were seen once. The germline V gene has CDR1 MNHEY and CDR2 SMNVEV (reference sequence). The CDR3 extends over 15 amino acids. The sequence was obtained from a human donor in good health. Specimen: PBMCs. J is TRBJ2-5 and V is TRBV27, with TRBD2 matching 8 bases. The J call may be incorrect, as the DNA end agrees better with TRBJ2-7. The CDR3 is CASSSPGLGFGEQYF. As DNA, the CDR3 is TGTGCCAGCAGTTCACCGGGACTAGGGTTCGGCGAGCAGTACTTC.